These 9 T cell receptor beta chains originate from one sample sequenced in a study of response to subunit inactivated influenza vaccine. TCRdb analysed the RT-PCR reads with MiXCR anew, one entry per CDR3 protein. The sample consists of hundreds of thousands of distinct CDR3 sequences, about 7.6% of them appearing once. Here the sequenced sample was PBMCs from blood, taken about 24 months after vaccination. The receptors were sampled from a man aged 45 to 70 who received an inactivated influenza vaccine.

In its sample, this clonotype was seen a few times. CDR3 in amino acids: CASSRDPGHSGNTIYF. Written as DNA, the CDR3 is TGCGCCAGCAGCCGGGACCCGGGGCACTCTGGAAACACCATATATTTT. The chain couples TRBV5-1 to TRBJ1-3; tentative D call: TRBD1 (5 bases). Germline-derived CDR1 and CDR2 are SGHRS and YFSETQ. The CDR3 has 16 residues. Trimming pared 4 bases from V and 0 bases from J, leaving 14 bases between.

This clonotype was detected only a few times. This chain connects TRBV4-1 to TRBJ1-5; unclear D gene. Trimming left V 1 base short and J 4 bases short, with 17 bases between. CDR1 and CDR2 (germline): MGHRA, YSYEKL. There are 17 residues in the CDR3. The CDR3 loop is CASSQGAASQRNQPQHF. In nucleotides, the CDR3 is TGCGCCAGCAGCCAAGGCGCGGCTTCACAAAGGAATCAGCCCCAGCATTTT.

This clonotype was seen a few times. This rearrangement joins TRBV28 to TRBJ2-1, with D maybe TRBD1 (6 bases). Trimming shortened V by 3 bases and J by 10 bases, and 16 bases separated the two germline ends. Germline lookup yields CDR1 MDHEN and CDR2 SYDVKM. The CDR3 is 14 amino acids. Here the CDR3 DNA reads TGTGCCAGCAGTTTGAGTGACAGGTTAGGGGAGCAGTTCTTC. Its protein product is CASSLSDRLGEQFF.

The chain has TRBV6-1 and TRBJ2-1; 7 bases are shared with TRBD2. V shed 8 bases, J shed 2 bases, and the junction held 6 bases outside the gene matches. Germline V gene lookup returns CDR1 MNHNS and CDR2 SASEGT. The CDR3 consists of 14 residues. CDR3: CASRTRGAYNEQFF. The CDR3 DNA reads TGTGCCAGCCGGACTAGGGGTGCCTACAATGAGCAGTTCTTC.

The rearrangement joins TRBV7-6 to TRBJ2-7; 7 bases agree with TRBD2. This CDR3 is built from 18 residues. Germline CDR1 is SGHVS and CDR2 is FNYEAQ. V lost 1 base, J lost 0 bases, and 12 bases stayed unmatched. The CDR3 nucleotides read TGTGCCAGCAGCTTAGAGTCTTTTGGTGGGAGGGCCTCCTACGAGCAGTACTTC. As protein: CASSLESFGGRASYEQYF.

In its sample, this clonotype was seen many times. The CDR3 here is CSARDSTGVGEKLFF. DNA for the CDR3: TGCAGTGCTAGAGATTCGACAGGGGTCGGGGAAAAACTGTTTTTT. The chain joins TRBV20-1 to TRBJ1-4, with 8 bases matching TRBD1. Germline V gene data show CDR1 as DFQATT and CDR2 as SNEGSKA (reference sequence). The CDR3 has 15 residues. The junction had 8 bases not matched to a gene; V was cut back by 0 bases and J by 8 bases.

There are many counts of this clonotype. CDR3 sequence (DNA): TGTGCCAGCAGCGTAACCTACAAACAGGAGACTAGCACAGATACGCAGTATTTT. Translated: CASSVTYKQETSTDTQYF. The V call is TRBV9, the J call TRBJ2-3, with a tentative D call TRBD1 (5 bases). The germline V gene has CDR1 SGDLS and CDR2 YYNGEE. Between the trimmed V and J ends, which lost 1 base and 0 bases, there was a span of 18 bases. The CDR3 has 18 amino acids.

This clonotype was found many times. The chain uses TRBV20-1 and TRBJ2-5; no firm D call. V was shortened by 0 bases and J by 3 bases, with 5 bases between the two germline ends. CDR3 length equals 12 residues. CDR1 is DFQATT and CDR2 is SNEGSKA in the germline V gene (reference sequence). The CDR3 coding sequence is TGCAGTGCTAGAGATCTAAAAGAGACCCAGTACTTC. Its translation is CSARDLKETQYF.

Ten or more counts support this clonotype. The V gene is TRBV3-1, the J gene TRBJ1-1; TRBD1 matches at 7 bases. J lost 10 bases, V lost 0 bases, and 8 bases had no gene match. The CDR3 loop spans 14 amino acids. Germline V lookup: CDR1 LGHDT, CDR2 YNNKEL (reference sequence). In DNA, the CDR3 is TGTGCCAGCAGCCAAGAGCAGACAGGGAGGGGAGCTTTCTTT. This encodes CASSQEQTGRGAFF. The variable domain in full, completed from reference TRBV3-1 and TRBJ1-1, reads DTAVSQTPKYLVTQMGNDKSIKCEQNLGHDTMYWYKQDSKKFLKIMFSYNNKELIINETVPNRFSPKSPDKAHLNLHINSLELGDSAVYFCASSQEQTGRGAFFGQGTRLTVV.